The source of this T cell receptor beta chain is a study of T cell clonotyping in hematopoietic cell transplantation. There are 11 residues in the CDR3. The V end was cut by 8 bases, the J end by 6 bases, with 8 bases between. Germline V lookup: CDR1 MNHNS, CDR2 SASEGT. As to time point: recipient sample about 28 days before transplant, after cytoreduction. Assay used: immunoSEQ multiplex PCR; TCRdb lists only in-frame clones, some missing. The data contain tens of thousands of clones, almost 97% of them singletons. This specimen was peripheral blood mononuclear cells, taken before stem cell transplant. The chain has TRBV6-1 and TRBJ2-1; D is unresolved. This TCR was recovered from a woman in her fifties or sixties with acute myeloid leukemia. Some clones in this sample may be carry-over from other donors' samples. Here the CDR3 reads CASPRFNEQFF. The CDR3 DNA is TGTGCCAGCCCAAGATTCAATGAGCAGTTCTTC.